This is a list of T cell receptor beta chains from one sample in a study of molecular identifiers for immune sequencing clone quantification. One entry per CDR3 protein, called by TCRdb with MiXCR from the PCR reads. The sample holds under 350,000 distinct CDR3 sequences; under 25% are singletons and the top ten take around 0.74%. The sample comprised naive CD8+ T cells from blood, with Jurkat cell RNA spiked in. The receptors originated from a human donor in good health. Some libraries in this study had Jurkat cell RNA spiked in. The CDR3 runs from the conserved cysteine through the conserved F or W. The order of the fields is V gene, D gene, clone size, J gene, CDR3 DNA, CDR3 protein. D genes are given only for firm matches. Expanded clones are given a class, and other clones once, few, many or no size at all.

V gene: TRBV4-3
D gene: TRBD2
clone size: .
J gene: TRBJ2-7
CDR3 DNA: TGCGCCAGCAGCCAGGTAGCGGGGGGTCTTGAGCAGTACTTC
CDR3 protein: CASSQVAGGLEQYF

V gene: TRBV6-2/TRBV6-3
D gene: .
clone size: .
J gene: TRBJ2-4
CDR3 DNA: TGTGCCAGCAGTTACGGCGTAGACATTCAGTACTTC
CDR3 protein: CASSYGVDIQYF

V gene: TRBV29-1
D gene: .
clone size: many
J gene: TRBJ2-7
CDR3 DNA: TGCAGCGTCGCCCAACAGGGCTACGAGCAGTACTTC
CDR3 protein: CSVAQQGYEQYF

V gene: TRBV4-2
D gene: .
clone size: .
J gene: TRBJ1-5
CDR3 DNA: TGTGCCAGCAGCCAAGACCGACAGGATAGCAATCAGCCCCAGCATTTT
CDR3 protein: CASSQDRQDSNQPQHF

V gene: TRBV9
D gene: TRBD2
clone size: few
J gene: TRBJ2-3
CDR3 DNA: TGTGCCAGCAGCGTAGACCAGACTAGCGGGTTAACAGATACGAAGTATTTT
CDR3 protein: CASSVDQTSGLTDTKYF

V gene: TRBV28
D gene: TRBD1
clone size: few
J gene: TRBJ2-5
CDR3 DNA: TGTGCCAGCAGCATGGGACAGGGGCGACAAGAGACCCAGTACTTC
CDR3 protein: CASSMGQGRQETQYF

V gene: TRBV24-1
D gene: .
clone size: .
J gene: TRBJ2-3
CDR3 DNA: TGTGCCACCAGTGATTCCGCGGCAGATACGCAGTATTTT
CDR3 protein: CATSDSAADTQYF

V gene: TRBV12-3/TRBV12-4
D gene: .
clone size: few
J gene: TRBJ1-1
CDR3 DNA: TGTGCCAGCAGTTTAGTCTACGGGGAAGCTTTCTTT
CDR3 protein: CASSLVYGEAFF

V gene: TRBV9
D gene: TRBD2
clone size: .
J gene: TRBJ2-7
CDR3 DNA: TGTGCCAGCAGCGTAGGGGGGGGGTACTCCTACGAGCAGTACTTC
CDR3 protein: CASSVGGGYSYEQYF

V gene: TRBV28
D gene: .
clone size: many
J gene: TRBJ2-7
CDR3 DNA: TGTGCCAGCAAAGCCCGGGACAACTCCTATGAGCAGTACTTC
CDR3 protein: CASKARDNSYEQYF

V gene: TRBV14
D gene: .
clone size: many
J gene: TRBJ1-1
CDR3 DNA: TGTGCCAGCAGCCAAGTTAACGGGTTCACTGAAGCTTTCTTT
CDR3 protein: CASSQVNGFTEAFF

V gene: TRBV12-3/TRBV12-4
D gene: .
clone size: .
J gene: TRBJ2-3
CDR3 DNA: TGTGCCAGCAGTTTTTGGGGCTCCGGCTCAGATACGCAGTATTTT
CDR3 protein: CASSFWGSGSDTQYF

V gene: TRBV27
D gene: .
clone size: few
J gene: TRBJ2-7
CDR3 DNA: TGTGCCAGCAGTTTGTTAGCGGAGAGATACGAGCAGTACTTC
CDR3 protein: CASSLLAERYEQYF

V gene: TRBV4-3
D gene: TRBD1
clone size: .
J gene: TRBJ2-7
CDR3 DNA: TGCGCCAGCAGCCAAGAGGGACAGGGGGCAGCGCAGTACTTC
CDR3 protein: CASSQEGQGAAQYF

V gene: TRBV9
D gene: .
clone size: many
J gene: TRBJ2-3
CDR3 DNA: TGTGCCAGCAGCCCCGGCAGGGCTACAGATACGCAGTATTTT
CDR3 protein: CASSPGRATDTQYF

V gene: TRBV6-5
D gene: TRBD1
clone size: .
J gene: TRBJ2-7
CDR3 DNA: TGTGCCAGCAGCGGGGGACAGGGCGTCTCCTACGAGCAGTACTTC
CDR3 protein: CASSGGQGVSYEQYF

V gene: TRBV13
D gene: .
clone size: .
J gene: TRBJ1-4
CDR3 DNA: TGTGCCAGCAGCTTAGGCGGGGACCACGGAGGTGAAAAACTGTTTTTT
CDR3 protein: CASSLGGDHGGEKLFF

V gene: TRBV20-1
D gene: TRBD2
clone size: .
J gene: TRBJ2-7
CDR3 DNA: TGCAGTGCTAGAGATCTAGCGGGAGCCCACGAGCAGTACTTC
CDR3 protein: CSARDLAGAHEQYF

V gene: TRBV5-6
D gene: .
clone size: .
J gene: TRBJ2-5
CDR3 DNA: TGTGCCAGCAGCTTGGGCCCCCTCGGGCAAGAGACCCAGTACTTC
CDR3 protein: CASSLGPLGQETQYF

V gene: TRBV20-1
D gene: TRBD1
clone size: .
J gene: TRBJ2-7
CDR3 DNA: TGCAATGCTAGTACAGGGGACGAGCAGTACTTC
CDR3 protein: CNASTGDEQYF

V gene: TRBV12-3/TRBV12-4
D gene: TRBD2
clone size: .
J gene: TRBJ2-3
CDR3 DNA: TGTGCCAGCAGCCCCGGGGGGAACACAGATACGCAGTATTTT
CDR3 protein: CASSPGGNTDTQYF

V gene: TRBV6-2/TRBV6-3
D gene: TRBD2
clone size: few
J gene: TRBJ2-1
CDR3 DNA: TGTGCCAGCAGCTATCTAGCGGGAGTGTACAATGAGCAGTTCTTC
CDR3 protein: CASSYLAGVYNEQFF

V gene: TRBV28
D gene: TRBD2
clone size: once
J gene: TRBJ2-5
CDR3 DNA: TGTGCCGGCAGTTTGCCCCCGACCAGAGCGGGAGGCGGAGAGACCCAGTACTTC
CDR3 protein: CAGSLPPTRAGGGETQYF

V gene: TRBV4-2
D gene: TRBD2
clone size: few
J gene: TRBJ2-7
CDR3 DNA: TGTGCCAGCAGCCAAGAGGCTAGCGGGATCGTCTCCTACGAGCAGTACTTC
CDR3 protein: CASSQEASGIVSYEQYF

V gene: TRBV7-2
D gene: TRBD2
clone size: few
J gene: TRBJ2-1
CDR3 DNA: TGTGCCAGCAGCTTAGCGCGGGGGGCGGGGCCCTACAATGAGCAGTTCTTC
CDR3 protein: CASSLARGAGPYNEQFF

V gene: TRBV27
D gene: TRBD1
clone size: .
J gene: TRBJ1-2
CDR3 DNA: TGTGCCAGCAGTTCCAGGGGGCCTGATGGCTACACCTTC
CDR3 protein: CASSSRGPDGYTF